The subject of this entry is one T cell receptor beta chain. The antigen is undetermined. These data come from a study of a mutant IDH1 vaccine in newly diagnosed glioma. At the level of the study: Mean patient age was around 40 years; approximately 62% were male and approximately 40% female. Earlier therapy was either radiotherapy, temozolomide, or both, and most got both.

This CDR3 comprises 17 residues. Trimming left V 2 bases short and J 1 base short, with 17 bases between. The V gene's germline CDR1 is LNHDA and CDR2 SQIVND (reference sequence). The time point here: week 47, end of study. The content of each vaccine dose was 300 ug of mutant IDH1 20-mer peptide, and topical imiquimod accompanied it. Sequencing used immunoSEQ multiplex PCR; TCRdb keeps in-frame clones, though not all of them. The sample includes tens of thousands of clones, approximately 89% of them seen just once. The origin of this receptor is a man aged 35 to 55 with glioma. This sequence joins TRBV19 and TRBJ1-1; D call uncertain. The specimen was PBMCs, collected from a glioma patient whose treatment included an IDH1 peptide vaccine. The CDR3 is CASSINSALARNTEAFF. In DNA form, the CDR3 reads TGTGCCAGTAGTATAAACAGCGCTCTGGCTAGGAACACTGAAGCTTTCTTT. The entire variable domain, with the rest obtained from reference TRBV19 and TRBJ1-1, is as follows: DGGITQSPKYLFRKEGQNVTLSCEQNLNHDAMYWYRQDPGQGLRLIYYSQIVNDFQKGDIAEGYSVSREKKESFPLTVTSAQKNPTAFYLCASSINSALARNTEAFFGQGTRLTVV.